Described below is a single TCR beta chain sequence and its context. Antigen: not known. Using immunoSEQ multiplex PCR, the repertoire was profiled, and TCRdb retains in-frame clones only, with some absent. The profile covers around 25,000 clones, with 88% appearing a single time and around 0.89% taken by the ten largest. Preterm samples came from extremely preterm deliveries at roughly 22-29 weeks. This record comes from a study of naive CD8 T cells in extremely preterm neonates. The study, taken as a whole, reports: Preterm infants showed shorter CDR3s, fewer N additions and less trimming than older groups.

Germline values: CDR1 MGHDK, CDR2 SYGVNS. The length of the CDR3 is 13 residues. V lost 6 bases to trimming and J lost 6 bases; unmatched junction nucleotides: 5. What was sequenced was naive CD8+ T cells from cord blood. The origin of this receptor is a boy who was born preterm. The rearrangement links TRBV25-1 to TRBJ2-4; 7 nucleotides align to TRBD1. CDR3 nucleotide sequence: TGTGCCAGCAGCCCCCGGGACAGAAACATTCAGTACTTC. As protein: CASSPRDRNIQYF.